Listed below are T cell receptor beta chains from one sample, sequenced in a study of blood T cell repertoires in COVID-19. Libraries were prepared by immunoSEQ multiplex PCR; TCRdb keeps only in-frame clonotypes and omits some of them. The sample consists of approximately 210,000 clones, roughly four fifths of them appearing once. Sequenced material: PBMCs or T cells enriched from blood (not recorded which). These receptors all come from a man in his forties or fifties who had recovered from COVID-19. Each CDR3 is given with its conserved first and last residue. A D gene is named only where the DNA matches it firmly. Where a row states a size, it is once, few, many or the class of an expanded clone; other rows omit it.

j_call: TRBJ2-1; clone_size: NA; d_call: NA; v_call: TRBV15; cdr3_length: 12; cdr3_nt: TGTGCCACCAGCATAGGGGGAAATGAGCAGTTCTTC; cdr3_aa: CATSIGGNEQFF
j_call: TRBJ2-3; clone_size: NA; d_call: TRBD2; v_call: TRBV24-1; cdr3_length: 17; cdr3_nt: TGTGCCACCAGTGACCCTAAAGCGGGGGGGCCCCTGGATACGCAGTATTTT; cdr3_aa: CATSDPKAGGPLDTQYF
j_call: TRBJ2-7; clone_size: NA; d_call: NA; v_call: TRBV19; cdr3_length: 14; cdr3_nt: TGTGCCAGAACTGAACAGGGGAGGACCTACGAGCAGTACTTC; cdr3_aa: CARTEQGRTYEQYF
j_call: TRBJ2-1; clone_size: once; d_call: NA; v_call: TRBV5-1; cdr3_length: 16; cdr3_nt: TGCGCCAGCAGCGTCATAGCGGCCAGCTCCTACAATGAGCAGTTCTTC; cdr3_aa: CASSVIAASSYNEQFF
j_call: TRBJ2-1; clone_size: NA; d_call: TRBD2; v_call: TRBV19; cdr3_length: 16; cdr3_nt: TGTGCCAGTAGTCCCCCGGGACTAGCGGACTACAATGAGCAGTTCTTC; cdr3_aa: CASSPPGLADYNEQFF
j_call: TRBJ2-3; clone_size: NA; d_call: NA; v_call: TRBV15; cdr3_length: 13; cdr3_nt: TGTGCCACCAGCAGAGATATGACAGATACGCAGTATTTT; cdr3_aa: CATSRDMTDTQYF
j_call: TRBJ1-2; clone_size: once; d_call: NA; v_call: TRBV24-1; cdr3_length: 11; cdr3_nt: TGTGCCACCAGTTCAACTTATGGCTACACCTTC; cdr3_aa: CATSSTYGYTF
j_call: TRBJ1-1; clone_size: NA; d_call: TRBD1; v_call: TRBV12-3/TRBV12-4; cdr3_length: 13; cdr3_nt: TGTGCCAGCGACAGGGGGGGTTCGACTGAAGCTTTCTTT; cdr3_aa: CASDRGGSTEAFF
j_call: TRBJ2-2; clone_size: NA; d_call: TRBD1; v_call: TRBV3-1/TRBV3-2; cdr3_length: 16; cdr3_nt: TGTGCCAGCAGCAGACAGGGGAGCATAGGCACCGGGGAGCTGTTTTTT; cdr3_aa: CASSRQGSIGTGELFF
j_call: TRBJ1-2; clone_size: NA; d_call: NA; v_call: TRBV7-2; cdr3_length: 14; cdr3_nt: TGTGCCAGCAGCTCGGTGGGCAGTCCCTATGGCTACACCTTC; cdr3_aa: CASSSVGSPYGYTF
j_call: TRBJ2-1; clone_size: once; d_call: NA; v_call: TRBV19; cdr3_length: 16; cdr3_nt: TGTGCCAGTAGATCCAGGGACACCCTCCTCTACAATGAGCAGTTCTTC; cdr3_aa: CASRSRDTLLYNEQFF
j_call: TRBJ2-7; clone_size: NA; d_call: TRBD2; v_call: TRBV7-9; cdr3_length: 19; cdr3_nt: TGTGCCAGCAGCTTATACATTCGGCGGGGAGCGGGACCAGCTGGGGAGCAGTACTTC; cdr3_aa: CASSLYIRRGAGPAGEQYF
j_call: TRBJ1-1; clone_size: NA; d_call: NA; v_call: TRBV11-2; cdr3_length: 16; cdr3_nt: TGTGCCAGCAGCCCTGGGCGGGGGGCATTTGGAGACGAAGCTTTCTTT; cdr3_aa: CASSPGRGAFGDEAFF
j_call: TRBJ1-1; clone_size: NA; d_call: NA; v_call: TRBV28; cdr3_length: 13; cdr3_nt: TGTGCCAGCAGGGGAGGCTTGAACACTGAAGCTTTCTTT; cdr3_aa: CASRGGLNTEAFF
j_call: TRBJ1-2; clone_size: NA; d_call: TRBD1; v_call: TRBV4-2; cdr3_length: 15; cdr3_nt: TGTGCCAGCAGAGACCGGGACAGGGGACCAGAAGGCTACACCTTC; cdr3_aa: CASRDRDRGPEGYTF
j_call: TRBJ1-2; clone_size: NA; d_call: TRBD1; v_call: TRBV5-1; cdr3_length: 14; cdr3_nt: TGCGCCAGCAGCTTGGCCGGACAGGGCGGTGGCTACACCTTC; cdr3_aa: CASSLAGQGGGYTF
j_call: TRBJ1-1; clone_size: NA; d_call: NA; v_call: TRBV30; cdr3_length: 13; cdr3_nt: TGTGCCTGGGTGGGGAGTGTGAACACTGAAGCTTTCTTT; cdr3_aa: CAWVGSVNTEAFF
j_call: TRBJ1-2; clone_size: NA; d_call: NA; v_call: TRBV4-2; cdr3_length: 16; cdr3_nt: TGTGCCAGCAGCCCATATAGTGCGGAGGGTGGCTATGGCTACACCTTC; cdr3_aa: CASSPYSAEGGYGYTF
j_call: TRBJ2-4; clone_size: NA; d_call: NA; v_call: TRBV28; cdr3_length: 15; cdr3_nt: TGTGCCAGCAGTTCCCCTTTCGGGAGTGGTGACATTCAGTACTTC; cdr3_aa: CASSSPFGSGDIQYF
j_call: TRBJ2-7; clone_size: NA; d_call: NA; v_call: TRBV6-1; cdr3_length: 12; cdr3_nt: TGTGCCAGCAGTGAAGCCTTAGGTGGGCGGTACTTC; cdr3_aa: CASSEALGGRYF
j_call: TRBJ2-3; clone_size: NA; d_call: TRBD1; v_call: TRBV19; cdr3_length: 16; cdr3_nt: TGTGCCAGTAGTTTCCACAGGGGGGACACGAGGGATACGCAGTATTTT; cdr3_aa: CASSFHRGDTRDTQYF
j_call: TRBJ2-7; clone_size: NA; d_call: TRBD2; v_call: TRBV13; cdr3_length: 14; cdr3_nt: TGTGCCAGCAGGGCCCCGGGACTAGGGTACGAGCAGTACTTC; cdr3_aa: CASRAPGLGYEQYF
j_call: TRBJ2-1; clone_size: once; d_call: TRBD2; v_call: TRBV28; cdr3_length: 14; cdr3_nt: TGTGCCAGCCGGACTAGCGGGGGGTACAATGAGCAGTTCTTC; cdr3_aa: CASRTSGGYNEQFF
j_call: TRBJ2-5; clone_size: NA; d_call: NA; v_call: TRBV14; cdr3_length: 18; cdr3_nt: TGTGCCAGCAGCCAAGGTGTCGCCAACAGGGGACTCCAAGAGACCCAGTACTTC; cdr3_aa: CASSQGVANRGLQETQYF
j_call: TRBJ2-1; clone_size: NA; d_call: TRBD1; v_call: TRBV20-1; cdr3_length: 11; cdr3_nt: TGCAGTGCTGAAGGGGGCGGTGAGCAGTTCTTC; cdr3_aa: CSAEGGGEQFF
j_call: TRBJ2-1; clone_size: NA; d_call: NA; v_call: TRBV28; cdr3_length: 14; cdr3_nt: TGTGCCAGCCAGACGCGGGGACAGACAAATGAGCAGTTCTTC; cdr3_aa: CASQTRGQTNEQFF
j_call: TRBJ1-6; clone_size: NA; d_call: TRBD1; v_call: TRBV27; cdr3_length: 16; cdr3_nt: TGTGCCAGCAGTTTCGGGACAGGGGGTTATAATTCACCCCTCCACTTT; cdr3_aa: CASSFGTGGYNSPLHF
j_call: TRBJ2-1; clone_size: once; d_call: TRBD2; v_call: TRBV9; cdr3_length: 15; cdr3_nt: TGTGCCAGCAGCGTAGTTTCTAGCGGGAACAATGAGCAGTTCTTC; cdr3_aa: CASSVVSSGNNEQFF
j_call: TRBJ2-1; clone_size: NA; d_call: TRBD2; v_call: TRBV10-2; cdr3_length: 15; cdr3_nt: TGCGCCAGCACTCTGACTAGCGGGGGGGTAAATGAGCAGTTCTTC; cdr3_aa: CASTLTSGGVNEQFF
j_call: TRBJ2-4; clone_size: few; d_call: NA; v_call: TRBV7-4; cdr3_length: 17; cdr3_nt: TGTGCCAGCAGCTTAGTGCGGATTGGCGACGCCAAAAACATTCAGTACTTC; cdr3_aa: CASSLVRIGDAKNIQYF
j_call: TRBJ1-1; clone_size: NA; d_call: NA; v_call: TRBV6-2/TRBV6-3; cdr3_length: 15; cdr3_nt: TGTGCCAGCAGTTACGGGGCAGGGTTGAACACTGAAGCTTTCTTT; cdr3_aa: CASSYGAGLNTEAFF
j_call: TRBJ2-1; clone_size: NA; d_call: TRBD1; v_call: TRBV2; cdr3_length: 15; cdr3_nt: TGTGCCAGCAGTGAAGCAGGGGGCGAGAACAATGAGCAGTTCTTC; cdr3_aa: CASSEAGGENNEQFF
j_call: TRBJ2-2; clone_size: NA; d_call: NA; v_call: TRBV29-1; cdr3_length: 15; cdr3_nt: TGCAGCGTTTACGGCGGGGCAGGGGGAGCCGGGGAGCTGTTTTTT; cdr3_aa: CSVYGGAGGAGELFF
j_call: TRBJ1-2; clone_size: NA; d_call: NA; v_call: TRBV5-4; cdr3_length: 13; cdr3_nt: TGTGCCAGCAGCCCTGACGGGAACTATGGCTACACCTTC; cdr3_aa: CASSPDGNYGYTF
j_call: TRBJ2-1; clone_size: NA; d_call: TRBD1; v_call: TRBV11-2; cdr3_length: 15; cdr3_nt: TGTGCCAGCAGCCCACCCGGGACAGGGGTCAATGAGCAGTTCTTC; cdr3_aa: CASSPPGTGVNEQFF
j_call: TRBJ1-1; clone_size: NA; d_call: TRBD1; v_call: TRBV2; cdr3_length: 16; cdr3_nt: TGTGCCAGCAGTGAATTCCGGGCAGGGGGCTACACTGAAGCTTTCTTT; cdr3_aa: CASSEFRAGGYTEAFF
j_call: TRBJ2-7; clone_size: NA; d_call: TRBD2; v_call: TRBV7-9; cdr3_length: 16; cdr3_nt: TGTGCCAGCAGCCCGACCGGTGTAGCGGGAGGTAACCAGCAGTACTTC; cdr3_aa: CASSPTGVAGGNQQYF
j_call: TRBJ1-4; clone_size: NA; d_call: NA; v_call: TRBV18; cdr3_length: 13; cdr3_nt: TGTGCCAGCTCACCACCCCCAGGCGAAAAACTGTTTTTT; cdr3_aa: CASSPPPGEKLFF
j_call: TRBJ2-3; clone_size: NA; d_call: TRBD1; v_call: TRBV29-1; cdr3_length: 13; cdr3_nt: TGCAGCGGGACACAGGGGCGCACAGATACGCAGTATTTT; cdr3_aa: CSGTQGRTDTQYF
j_call: TRBJ1-4; clone_size: NA; d_call: NA; v_call: TRBV5-1; cdr3_length: 14; cdr3_nt: TGCGCCAGCAAGGCGGTATCCTCGAATGAAAAACTGTTTTTT; cdr3_aa: CASKAVSSNEKLFF
j_call: TRBJ2-1; clone_size: NA; d_call: NA; v_call: TRBV7-6; cdr3_length: 11; cdr3_nt: TGTGCCAGTCTGGGGGCCAATGAGCAGTTCTTC; cdr3_aa: CASLGANEQFF
j_call: TRBJ2-1; clone_size: NA; d_call: NA; v_call: TRBV6-2/TRBV6-3; cdr3_length: 13; cdr3_nt: TGTGCCAGCAGTTACCTATCCGAGGGTTACCAGTTCTTC; cdr3_aa: CASSYLSEGYQFF
j_call: TRBJ2-2; clone_size: NA; d_call: NA; v_call: TRBV6-5; cdr3_length: 15; cdr3_nt: TGTGCCAGCAGTCAACTACAGGGCTACGGCGGGGAGCTGTTTTTT; cdr3_aa: CASSQLQGYGGELFF
j_call: TRBJ1-2; clone_size: NA; d_call: TRBD1; v_call: TRBV18; cdr3_length: 13; cdr3_nt: TGTGCCAGCTCGCCCGACAGGGAGGATGGCTACACCTTC; cdr3_aa: CASSPDREDGYTF
j_call: TRBJ2-3; clone_size: NA; d_call: TRBD1; v_call: TRBV29-1; cdr3_length: 13; cdr3_nt: TGCAGCGTAACCGGGACAGGGGTAGATACGCAGTATTTT; cdr3_aa: CSVTGTGVDTQYF
j_call: TRBJ1-1; clone_size: NA; d_call: NA; v_call: TRBV11-3; cdr3_length: 13; cdr3_nt: TGTGCCAGCAGCTTAGAAGCAGGGGATGAAGCTTTCTTT; cdr3_aa: CASSLEAGDEAFF
j_call: TRBJ1-2; clone_size: NA; d_call: NA; v_call: TRBV6-2/TRBV6-3; cdr3_length: 12; cdr3_nt: TGTGCCAGCAGTTACGGGAGCTATGGCTACACCTTC; cdr3_aa: CASSYGSYGYTF
j_call: TRBJ2-7; clone_size: few; d_call: TRBD1; v_call: TRBV7-3; cdr3_length: 13; cdr3_nt: TGTGCCAGCAGTCCGGGACAGGGAAGGGAGCAGTACTTC; cdr3_aa: CASSPGQGREQYF
j_call: TRBJ2-3; clone_size: NA; d_call: TRBD1; v_call: TRBV4-3; cdr3_length: 15; cdr3_nt: TGCGCCAGCAGCGCGACAGGGCGGTACACAGATACGCAGTATTTT; cdr3_aa: CASSATGRYTDTQYF
j_call: TRBJ1-2; clone_size: NA; d_call: NA; v_call: TRBV14; cdr3_length: 15; cdr3_nt: TGTGCCAGCAGCCCTAGTAGGACAGCCCTCTATGGCTACACCTTC; cdr3_aa: CASSPSRTALYGYTF